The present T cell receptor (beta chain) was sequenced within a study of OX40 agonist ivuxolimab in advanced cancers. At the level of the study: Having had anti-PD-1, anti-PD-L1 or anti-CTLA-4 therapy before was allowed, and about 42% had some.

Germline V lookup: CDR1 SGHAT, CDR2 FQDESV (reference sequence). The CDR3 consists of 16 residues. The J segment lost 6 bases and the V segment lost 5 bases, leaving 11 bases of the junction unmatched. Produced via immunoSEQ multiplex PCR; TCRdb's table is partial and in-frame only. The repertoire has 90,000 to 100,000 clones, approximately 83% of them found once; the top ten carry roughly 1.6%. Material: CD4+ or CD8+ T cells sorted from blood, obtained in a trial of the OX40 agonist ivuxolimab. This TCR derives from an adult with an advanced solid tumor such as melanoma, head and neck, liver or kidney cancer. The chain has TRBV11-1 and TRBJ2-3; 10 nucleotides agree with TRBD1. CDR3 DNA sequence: TGTGCCAGCAGCCATCGACAGGGGGCGGGTGGGGATACGCAGTATTTT. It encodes CASSHRQGAGGDTQYF. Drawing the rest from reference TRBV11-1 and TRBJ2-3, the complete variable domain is EAEVAQSPRYKITEKSQAVAFWCDPISGHATLYWYRQILGQGPELLVQFQDESVVDDSQLPKDRFSAERLKGVDSTLKIQPAELGDSAMYLCASSHRQGAGGDTQYFGPGTRLTVL.